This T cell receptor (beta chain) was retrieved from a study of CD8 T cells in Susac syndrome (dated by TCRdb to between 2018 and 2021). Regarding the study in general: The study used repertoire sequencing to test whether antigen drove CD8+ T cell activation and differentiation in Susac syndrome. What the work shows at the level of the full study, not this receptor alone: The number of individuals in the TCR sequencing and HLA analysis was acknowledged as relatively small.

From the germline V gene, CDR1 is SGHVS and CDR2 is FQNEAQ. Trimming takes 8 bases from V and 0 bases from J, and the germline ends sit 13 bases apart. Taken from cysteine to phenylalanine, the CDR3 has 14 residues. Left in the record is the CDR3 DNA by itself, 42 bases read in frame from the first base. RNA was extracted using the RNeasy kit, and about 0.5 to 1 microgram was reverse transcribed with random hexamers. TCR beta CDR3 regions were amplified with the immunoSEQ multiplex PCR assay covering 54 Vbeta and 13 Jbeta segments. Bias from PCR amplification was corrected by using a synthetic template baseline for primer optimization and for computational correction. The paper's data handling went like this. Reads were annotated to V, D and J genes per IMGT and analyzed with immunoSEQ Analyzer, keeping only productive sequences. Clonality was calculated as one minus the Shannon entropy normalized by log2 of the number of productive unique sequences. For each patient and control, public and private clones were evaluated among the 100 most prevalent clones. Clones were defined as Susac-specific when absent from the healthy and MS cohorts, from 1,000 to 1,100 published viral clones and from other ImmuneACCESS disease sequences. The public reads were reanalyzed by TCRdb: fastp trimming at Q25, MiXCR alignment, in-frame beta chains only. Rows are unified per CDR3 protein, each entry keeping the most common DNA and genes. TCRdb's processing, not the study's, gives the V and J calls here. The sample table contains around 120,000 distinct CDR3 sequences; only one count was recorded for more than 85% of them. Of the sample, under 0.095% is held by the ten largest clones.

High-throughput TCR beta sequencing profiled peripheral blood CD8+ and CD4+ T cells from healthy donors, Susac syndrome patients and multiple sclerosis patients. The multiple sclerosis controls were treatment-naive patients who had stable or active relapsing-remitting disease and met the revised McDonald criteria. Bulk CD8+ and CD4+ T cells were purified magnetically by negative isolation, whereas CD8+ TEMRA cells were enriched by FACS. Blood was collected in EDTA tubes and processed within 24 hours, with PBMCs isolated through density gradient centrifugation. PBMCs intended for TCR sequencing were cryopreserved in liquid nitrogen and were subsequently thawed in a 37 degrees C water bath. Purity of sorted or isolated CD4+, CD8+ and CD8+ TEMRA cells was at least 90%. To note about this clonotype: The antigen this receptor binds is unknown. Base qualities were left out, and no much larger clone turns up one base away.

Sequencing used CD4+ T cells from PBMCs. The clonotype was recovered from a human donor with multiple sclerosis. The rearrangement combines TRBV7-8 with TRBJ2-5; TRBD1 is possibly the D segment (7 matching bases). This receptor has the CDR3 CASASGGYQETQYF. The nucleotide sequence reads TGTGCCAGCGCATCAGGGGGGTACCAAGAGACCCAGTACTTC.